This passage covers 27 T cell receptor beta chains from one sample sequenced in a study of CD8 T cells in Susac syndrome. Reverse transcription of 0.5 to 1 ug RNA was carried out with random hexamers. TCRdb ran MiXCR on the immunoSEQ multiplex PCR reads and lists one entry per CDR3 protein. The sample contains 150,000 to 190,000 distinct CDR3 sequences, about 95% of which appear only once. Sequencing was done on a sample of CD4+ T cells from PBMCs. The source of these receptors is a human donor with Susac syndrome.

This rearrangement joins TRBV19 to TRBJ1-6; possibly TRBD1 for D (5 bases). CDR1 and CDR2 (germline): LNHDA, SQIVND (reference sequence). V was cut by 10 bases and J by 7 bases, with 17 bases left in between. This CDR3 comprises 14 residues. CDR3 sequence (DNA): TGTGCCACCGCACCGGGACGGGAAAATTCACCCCTCCACTTT. This encodes CATAPGRENSPLHF.

This chain uses TRBV5-4 with TRBJ2-5; TRBD1 agrees at 9 bases. The CDR3 length is 14 residues. Per germline, CDR1 SGHNT and CDR2 YYREEE (reference sequence). V was pared by 3 bases and J by 5 bases, with 5 bases of the junction left unmatched. CDR3 coding DNA: TGTGCCAGCAGCTATGGACAGGGGAGGGAGACCCAGTACTTC. Encoded protein: CASSYGQGRETQYF.

The chain couples TRBV15 to TRBJ2-1; 9 bases are shared with TRBD2. V shed 0 bases and J 10 bases; nucleotides not matched to a gene: 7. Germline V gene lookup returns CDR1 LNHNV and CDR2 YYDKDF (reference sequence). CDR3 length: 15 amino acids. CDR3 residues: CATSREGGGAREQFF. CDR3 coding DNA: TGTGCCACCAGCAGAGAGGGCGGGGGGGCCAGGGAGCAGTTCTTC.

The chain employs TRBV7-7 and TRBJ2-1, with D possibly being TRBD2 (5 bases). Germline V gene sequence: CDR1 SSHAT, CDR2 FNYEAQ (reference sequence). This CDR3 region has 14 residues. V lost 0 bases and J 10 bases, leaving 13 bases between the germline ends. CDR3 sequence: CASSLAGTSGEQFF. The CDR3 nucleotides read TGTGCCAGCAGCTTAGCGGGTACCAGCGGAGAGCAGTTCTTC.

The V and J genes are TRBV7-2 and TRBJ2-2; tentatively, D is TRBD1 (6 bases). Germline-derived CDR1 and CDR2 are SGHTA and FQGNSA. The V and J ends lost 0 bases and 7 bases respectively, with 9 bases between them. This CDR3 has 14 residues. The CDR3 protein is CASSLATGSGELFF. The DNA for the CDR3 is TGTGCCAGCAGCTTAGCTACAGGGAGCGGGGAGCTGTTTTTT.

The chain has TRBV7-2 and TRBJ2-1; TRBD2 aligns across 10 bases. Unmatched junction bases numbered 6, after V lost 5 bases and J lost 2 bases. Germline CDR1 SGHTA, CDR2 FQGNSA. CDR3 length equals 16 residues. DNA for the CDR3: TGTGCCAGCAGCCAAGCGGGGGGGCCGGCCTACAATGAGCAGTTCTTC. It codes for CASSQAGGPAYNEQFF.

This rearrangement joins TRBV20-1 to TRBJ1-1; 9 nucleotides line up with TRBD1. This CDR3 spans 13 amino acids. V shed 5 bases, J shed 5 bases, and the junction held 6 bases outside the gene matches. Germline loops: CDR1 DFQATT, CDR2 SNEGSKA (reference sequence). The CDR3 loop reads CSAGRQGGTEAFF. As DNA, the CDR3 is TGCAGTGCTGGCAGACAGGGGGGAACTGAAGCTTTCTTT.

This clonotype was counted once. The chain links TRBV12-3 or TRBV12-4 to TRBJ2-1; tentatively, D is TRBD2 (7 bases). Trimming took off 6 bases at V and 6 bases at J, with 12 bases between the two ends. This CDR3 is built from 13 residues. CDR3 nucleotides: TGTGCCAGCAGGGCGGGGGCGAGCAATGAGCAGTTCTTC. Its translation is CASRAGASNEQFF.

The chain recombines TRBV6-2 or TRBV6-3 with TRBJ2-3, with 7 bases lining up with TRBD2. This CDR3 is 15 amino acids long. Germline lookup yields CDR1 MNHEY and CDR2 SVGEGT. The trim removed 4 bases at V and 2 bases at J, leaving 6 bases unmatched. The CDR3 DNA follows: TGTGCCAGCAGTTCGGCACTAGCGATCACAGATACGCAGTATTTT. It is translated as CASSSALAITDTQYF.

V and J are TRBV2 and TRBJ2-1; D is possibly TRBD1 (5 bases). The ends were cut back, 4 bases at V and 8 bases at J, with 9 bases in the middle. This CDR3 has 12 residues. Germline V gives CDR1 SNHLY, CDR2 FYNNEI. The CDR3 reads CASSAGRDEQFF. The CDR3 nucleotides read TGTGCCAGCAGTGCGGGCAGGGATGAGCAGTTCTTC. The whole variable domain, remainder taken from reference TRBV2 and TRBJ2-1, is EPEVTQTPSHQVTQMGQEVILRCVPISNHLYFYWYRQILGQKVEFLVSFYNNEISEKSEIFDDQFSVERPDGSNFTLKIRSTKLEDSAMYFCASSAGRDEQFFGPGTRLTVL.

The rearrangement joins TRBV5-1 to TRBJ2-5; D remains unclear. CDR3 length equals 13 residues. CDR1 is SGHRS and CDR2 is YFSETQ in the germline V gene. V dropped 4 bases and J dropped 5 bases, with 12 bases sitting between them. The CDR3 DNA sequence: TGCGCCAGCAGCGCCGGGCTAAGGGAGACCCAGTACTTC. It encodes CASSAGLRETQYF.

V usage is TRBV6-6 and J usage is TRBJ2-1; 16 bases are a match to TRBD2. This CDR3 contains 16 residues. The trim removed 7 bases at V and 5 bases at J, leaving 5 bases unmatched. Germline CDR1 and CDR2: MNHNY and SVGAGI (reference sequence). This CDR3 is CASTGTSGGVHNEQFF. The CDR3 DNA reads TGTGCCAGCACCGGGACTAGCGGGGGGGTCCACAATGAGCAGTTCTTC.

The chain has TRBV6-4 and TRBJ1-5; TRBD1 is a possible D gene (6 bases). V dropped 3 bases and J dropped 5 bases, with 11 bases sitting between them. Germline lookup yields CDR1 MRHNA and CDR2 SNTAGT. The CDR3 is 14 residues long. CDR3 sequence reads: CASSEQGADQPQHF. The CDR3 DNA is TGTGCCAGCAGTGAACAGGGTGCCGATCAGCCCCAGCATTTT.

This chain uses TRBV20-1 with TRBJ2-5; D gene ambiguous. Trimming took 6 bases from V and 5 from J, leaving 10 bases between them. There are 11 residues in the CDR3. CDR1 and CDR2 (germline): DFQATT, SNEGSKA (reference sequence). CDR3 nucleotides: TGCAGTGCGATAAATAGGGAGACCCAGTACTTC. Residues: CSAINRETQYF.

CDR3 sequence reads: CASRQGWTEAFF. The CDR3 DNA follows: TGTGCCAGCAGACAGGGCTGGACTGAAGCTTTCTTT. The chain is built from TRBV6-1 and TRBJ1-1; a possible D gene is TRBD1 (6 bases). V was pared by 6 bases and J by 5 bases, with 10 bases between. In germline, CDR1 is MNHNS, CDR2 SASEGT. This CDR3 is 12 amino acids long.

The CDR3 DNA follows: TGTGCCAGCAGTTTAGGGGCACAGGGAGGACTCACTGAAGCTTTCTTT. As protein: CASSLGAQGGLTEAFF. The chain carries TRBV12-3 or TRBV12-4 and TRBJ1-1, with TRBD1 as a possible D gene (6 bases). The CDR3 totals 16 residues. Trimming cost V 1 base and J 4 bases, with 16 bases left between them.

The gene calls are TRBV12-5 and TRBJ2-2; D ambiguous. CDR1 and CDR2 (germline): LGHNT, FRNRAP. CDR3 length equals 12 residues. The germline V and J ends were trimmed by 10 bases and 3 bases, with 9 bases remaining between them. CDR3 loop: CANSDYTGELFF. The CDR3 DNA reads TGTGCTAACAGCGACTACACCGGGGAGCTGTTTTTT.

The genes are TRBV14 and TRBJ2-7, with D unclear. The ends were cut back, 1 base at V and 4 bases at J, with 5 bases in the middle. The CDR3 has 12 amino acids. Per the germline V gene, CDR1 is SGHDN and CDR2 is FVKESK. The CDR3 reads CASSQVYYEQYF. The CDR3 region has the DNA TGTGCCAGCAGCCAAGTCTATTACGAGCAGTACTTC.

The rearrangement links TRBV3-1 to TRBJ2-2; D possibly matches TRBD1 or TRBD2 (5 bases each). CDR1 and CDR2 from the germline V gene are LGHDT and YNNKEL (reference sequence). V gave up 3 bases and J gave up 4 bases, with 12 bases separating them. The CDR3 extends over 15 amino acids. The CDR3 protein is CASSHREGFTGELFF. The CDR3 DNA sequence: TGTGCCAGCAGCCATAGAGAGGGGTTCACCGGGGAGCTGTTTTTT.

V usage is TRBV7-9 and J usage is TRBJ1-1; 7 nucleotides agree with TRBD1. The CDR3 length is 14 residues. From germline, CDR1 is SEHNR and CDR2 FQNEAQ (reference sequence). V gave up 3 bases and J gave up 3 bases; unmatched junction bases: 4. CDR3 sequence reads: CASSFPGQYTEAFF. CDR3 coding DNA: TGTGCCAGCAGCTTCCCGGGACAGTACACTGAAGCTTTCTTT. The full variable domain, with the rest looked up from reference TRBV7-9 and TRBJ1-1, is DTGVSQNPRHKITKRGQNVTFRCDPISEHNRLYWYRQTLGQGPEFLTYFQNEAQLEKSRLLSDRFSAERPKGSFSTLEIQRTEQGDSAMYLCASSFPGQYTEAFFGQGTRLTVV.

The chain carries TRBV7-8 and TRBJ1-5; no definite D call. The germline CDR1 and CDR2 sequences are SGHVS and FQNEAQ. This CDR3 is 14 amino acids long. V lost 3 bases and J 4 bases, leaving 10 bases between the germline ends. In DNA form, the CDR3 reads TGTGCCAGCAGCTTTCCAGGAGGGAATCAGCCCCAGCATTTT. Residues: CASSFPGGNQPQHF.

DNA for the CDR3: TGTGCCAGCAGCTTAGAGAGGGGCTACAATGAGCAGTTCTTC. It codes for CASSLERGYNEQFF. The gene calls are TRBV13 and TRBJ2-1; D may match TRBD1 or TRBD2 (5 bases each). CDR1 is PRHDT, CDR2 FYEKMQ, per germline (reference sequence). The CDR3 has 14 amino acids. The V gene lost 1 base and the J gene lost 3 bases, with 7 bases spanning the gap.

V is TRBV15 and J is TRBJ2-5, with D possibly being TRBD1 (6 bases). Germline V gene sequence: CDR1 LNHNV, CDR2 YYDKDF (reference sequence). The CDR3 spans 13 residues. V lost 4 bases to trimming and J lost 5 bases, with 11 bases between them. DNA for the CDR3: TGTGCCACCAGCAACAGGGTAGGGGAGACCCAGTACTTC. Amino acid sequence: CATSNRVGETQYF.

The chain is built from TRBV24-1 and TRBJ2-2; the match to TRBD2 covers 9 bases. V dropped 3 bases and J dropped 5; count of bases not matched to a gene: 3. CDR3 length equals 15 residues. Per the germline V gene, CDR1 is KGHDR and CDR2 is SFDVKD. The CDR3 sequence is CATSDTSGGTGELFF. CDR3 DNA: TGTGCCACCAGTGATACAAGCGGGGGGACCGGGGAGCTGTTTTTT.

The chain combines TRBV9 with TRBJ2-2; D remains ambiguous. V shed 0 bases and J shed 7 bases, with 7 bases lying between them. The CDR3 loop spans 13 amino acids. Germline assignment: CDR1 SGDLS and CDR2 YYNGEE. The CDR3 DNA is TGTGCCAGCAGCGTAGACCCTCTCGGGGAGCTGTTTTTT. Its protein product is CASSVDPLGELFF.

CDR3 region: CSVGTDNPYEQYF. DNA of the CDR3: TGCAGCGTTGGGACCGACAACCCCTACGAGCAGTACTTC. The chain joins TRBV29-1 to TRBJ2-7; D unresolved. This CDR3 spans 13 amino acids. Trimming removed 4 bases from V and 2 bases from J, with 12 bases in between. Germline-derived CDR1 and CDR2 are SQVTM and ANQGSEA.

The J gene is TRBJ2-7, the V gene TRBV6-2 or TRBV6-3; weak D call: TRBD1 (5 bases). In germline, CDR1 is MNHEY, CDR2 SVGEGT. Trimming left V 7 bases short and J 9 bases short, with 25 bases between. The CDR3 is 15 amino acids. In DNA, the CDR3 is TGTGCCAGCACCGACAGTCTCGGCGGCTTCCCTAGGCAGTACTTC. As protein: CASTDSLGGFPRQYF.